The 6 T cell receptor beta chains presented below share a single source sample, sequenced in a study of T cell clones after liver transplantation. TCRdb's table, derived via immunoSEQ multiplex PCR, lists solely in-frame clones and lacks some. Of some 50,000 clones in the sample, about 70% were seen once. The sample here was CD4+ T cells from blood, taken at the 22-month timepoint. These receptors all stem from a human patient who received a liver transplant. Some T cells may be transferred from the graft donor.

The genes are TRBV9 and TRBJ1-4; tentative D call: TRBD1 (6 bases). The germline CDR1 and CDR2 sequences are SGDLS and YYNGEE. V lost 3 bases to trimming and J lost 5 bases, with 17 bases between them. The CDR3 loop spans 16 amino acids. This chain's CDR3 is CASSAGPWQGNEKLFF. For the CDR3, the DNA is TGTGCCAGCAGCGCTGGCCCCTGGCAGGGGAATGAAAAACTGTTTTTT.

This clone was counted between two and nine times. The chain joins TRBV27 to TRBJ1-1; perhaps TRBD1 as D (5 bases). Germline V CDR1 and CDR2: MNHEY, SMNVEV (reference sequence). This CDR3 contains 14 residues. Between the trimmed V and J ends, which lost 4 bases and 1 base, there was a span of 10 bases. CDR3 protein: CASSSGLQNTEAFF. In nucleotides, the CDR3 is TGTGCCAGCAGTTCGGGACTGCAGAACACTGAAGCTTTCTTT.

The sample holds many counts of this clone. The V and J genes are TRBV19 and TRBJ2-2, with D unresolved. CDR1 is LNHDA, CDR2 SQIVND, per germline (reference sequence). The V end lost 5 bases, the J end lost 4 bases, and 8 bases lay between the germline ends. The CDR3 runs 13 residues. The CDR3 DNA is TGTGCCAGTAGTTGGGTAACCACCGGGGAGCTGTTTTTT. It is translated as CASSWVTTGELFF.

This rearrangement joins TRBV15 to TRBJ1-5, with 10 bases aligning to TRBD1. Germline V gene sequence: CDR1 LNHNV, CDR2 YYDKDF (reference sequence). The V gene end was trimmed by 6 bases and the J gene end by 0 bases; junction bases not matched to a gene: 8. This CDR3 is built from 17 residues. The CDR3 DNA sequence: TGTGCCACCAGAGATTCCGGGACAGGGGTTAGCAATCAGCCCCAGCATTTT. As protein: CATRDSGTGVSNQPQHF.

As regards this clone: An end of the junction differs from the germline gene, which may be a read error. This chain joins TRBV11-3 and TRBJ2-1; the D gene is possibly TRBD2 (6 bases). This CDR3 spans 14 amino acids. In germline, CDR1 is SGHNT, CDR2 YENEEA. The CDR3 region is CASSLDGGYNEQFF. In DNA form, the CDR3 reads TGTGCCAGCAGCCTAGACGGGGGTTACAATGAGCAGTTCTTC.

This sequence joins TRBV11-3 and TRBJ2-3; 9 nucleotides match TRBD1. Germline V gives CDR1 SGHNT, CDR2 YENEEA. This CDR3 region has 16 residues. V trimming: 4 bases; J trimming: 1 base; junction bases outside the gene matches: 6. This CDR3 is CASSSRTGAGTDTQYF. The CDR3 DNA sequence: TGTGCCAGCAGCTCTCGGACAGGGGCAGGCACAGATACGCAGTATTTT.